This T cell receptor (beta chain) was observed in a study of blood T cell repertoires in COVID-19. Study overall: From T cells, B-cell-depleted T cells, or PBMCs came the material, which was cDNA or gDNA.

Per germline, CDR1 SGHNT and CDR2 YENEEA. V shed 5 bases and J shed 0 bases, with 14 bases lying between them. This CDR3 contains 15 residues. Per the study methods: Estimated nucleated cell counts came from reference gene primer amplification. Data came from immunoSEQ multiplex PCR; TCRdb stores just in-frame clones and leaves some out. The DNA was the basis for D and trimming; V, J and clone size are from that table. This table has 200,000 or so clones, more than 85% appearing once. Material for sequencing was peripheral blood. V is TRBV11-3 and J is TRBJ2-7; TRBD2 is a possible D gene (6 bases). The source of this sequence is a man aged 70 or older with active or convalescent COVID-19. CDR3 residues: CASSAGTLSSYEQYF. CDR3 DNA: TGTGCCAGCAGCGCCGGGACTCTAAGCTCCTACGAGCAGTACTTC.